In its sample, the clone carrying this T cell receptor (beta chain) was seen a few times. As part of library construction, unique molecular identifiers were attached to individual cDNA molecules. From the 5' RACE reads, TCRdb called clonotypes with MiXCR, one entry per CDR3 protein. The table includes 70,000 to 95,000 distinct CDR3 sequences, roughly 12% detected once. The entry originates in a study of early T cells in non-severe SARS-CoV-2 infection. The CDR3 is 16 residues long. Trimming stripped 2 bases from V and 2 bases from J, with 13 bases between. Germline CDR1 and CDR2: LNHDA and SQIVND (reference sequence).

The clonotype comes from an adult who was a healthcare worker with PCR-confirmed SARS-CoV-2 infection or an uninfected control (not recorded which). The V gene is TRBV19, the J gene TRBJ1-5; D gene ambiguous. Input material: whole blood. The CDR3 reads CASSIYGRAGNQPQHF. As DNA, the CDR3 is TGTGCCAGTAGTATATACGGAAGAGCGGGCAATCAGCCCCAGCATTTT. Combining the CDR3 with reference TRBV19 and TRBJ1-5 gives the whole variable domain DGGITQSPKYLFRKEGQNVTLSCEQNLNHDAMYWYRQDPGQGLRLIYYSQIVNDFQKGDIAEGYSVSREKKESFPLTVTSAQKNPTAFYLCASSIYGRAGNQPQHFGDGTRLSIL.